One sample yielded the 31 T cell receptor beta chains listed below, sequenced in a study of Ad26.COV2.S vaccination and SARS-CoV-2 variants. This table comes from immunoSEQ multiplex PCR, and its TCRdb copy is limited to in-frame clones, with some not included. The sample holds more than 300,000 clones, approximately 80% seen once. Treatment noted: around 19 received Ad26.COV2.S at low or high dose, single or two shots; 5 received placebo; per-sample allocation not given. Each sample was drawn 63 days after the first injection (of vaccine or placebo). The starting material was peripheral blood, obtained in a trial of Ad26.COV2.S vaccine versus placebo. The receptors stem from a person aged 18-65 years who received the Ad26.COV2.S COVID-19 vaccine or a placebo.

The chain is built from TRBV6-5 and TRBJ1-5; a weak D match, TRBD1 (5 bases). The ends were cut back, 7 bases at V and 3 bases at J, with 13 bases in the middle. Germline-derived CDR1 and CDR2 are MNHEY and SVGAGI. The CDR3 runs to 14 residues. As DNA, the CDR3 is TGTGCCAGCATGCGTGGAGGGGACAATCAGCCCCAGCATTTT. Translated, it gives CASMRGGDNQPQHF.

The rearrangement links TRBV7-9 to TRBJ1-4; D is uncertain. CDR3 length: 14 residues. CDR1 is SEHNR, CDR2 FQNEAQ, per germline (reference sequence). Trimming cost V 4 bases and J 8 bases, with 14 bases left between them. The CDR3 nucleotides read TGTGCCAGCAGCTCCTACTCGGCAGGAGAAAAACTGTTTTTT. Its translation is CASSSYSAGEKLFF.

The rearrangement links TRBV24-1 to TRBJ1-2; D is perhaps TRBD1 (5 bases). V lost 4 bases, J lost 4 bases, and 6 bases lay in between. The CDR3 has 12 residues. Per germline, CDR1 KGHDR and CDR2 SFDVKD. As DNA, the CDR3 is TGTGCCACCAGTGACAGGGTCTATGGCTACACCTTC. Protein sequence: CATSDRVYGYTF.

The V gene is TRBV29-1, the J gene TRBJ1-2, with D tentatively TRBD1 (5 bases). This CDR3 region has 12 residues. V lost 3 bases, J lost 5 bases, and 10 bases lay in between. Germline CDR1 and CDR2: SQVTM and ANQGSEA. CDR3: CSVETVLYGYTF. CDR3 nucleotides: TGCAGCGTTGAGACAGTCCTTTATGGCTACACCTTC. The whole variable domain, remainder taken from reference TRBV29-1 and TRBJ1-2, is SAVISQKPSRDICQRGTSLTIQCQVDSQVTMMFWYRQQPGQSLTLIATANQGSEATYESGFVIDKFPISRPNLTFSTLTVSNMSPEDSSIYLCSVETVLYGYTFGSGTRLTVV.

The gene calls are TRBV14 and TRBJ1-6; 10 bases match TRBD1. Germline loops: CDR1 SGHDN, CDR2 FVKESK. The CDR3 loop spans 15 amino acids. The trim removed 4 bases at V and 10 bases at J, leaving 7 bases unmatched. CDR3 residues: CASSRNRDRGSPLHF. DNA of the CDR3: TGTGCCAGCAGCCGTAACCGGGACAGGGGATCACCCCTCCACTTT.

The CDR3 loop reads CASQMVTEAFF. The CDR3 nucleotides are TGTGCCAGCCAGATGGTCACTGAAGCTTTCTTT. This rearrangement joins TRBV28 to TRBJ1-1; no clear D gene. Germline V lookup: CDR1 MDHEN, CDR2 SYDVKM. The CDR3 extends over 11 amino acids. The V end was cut by 8 bases, the J end by 4 bases, with 8 bases between.

The rearrangement uses TRBV9 and TRBJ1-2, with unresolved D. The CDR3 consists of 15 residues. Germline loops: CDR1 SGDLS, CDR2 YYNGEE. Trimming stripped 0 bases from V and 5 bases from J, with 14 bases between. CDR3 residues: CASSVGADWTYGYTF. DNA for the CDR3: TGTGCCAGCAGCGTAGGAGCGGATTGGACGTATGGCTACACCTTC.

This clone occurred a few times. J is TRBJ1-2 and V is TRBV7-3, with D possibly being TRBD1 (6 bases). V was trimmed by 0 bases and J by 6 bases, leaving 14 bases between them. The CDR3 sequence is 15 residues long. The germline V gene encodes CDR1 SGHTA and CDR2 FQGTGA. CDR3 loop: CASSLTHTGRNGYTF. The CDR3 nucleotides read TGTGCCAGCAGCTTAACACACACAGGGAGAAATGGCTACACCTTC.

The chain links TRBV27 to TRBJ1-5; D is perhaps TRBD1 (5 bases). There are 14 residues in the CDR3. Trimming removed 4 bases from V and 10 bases from J, with 17 bases in between. CDR1 is MNHEY and CDR2 is SMNVEV in the germline V gene (reference sequence). This CDR3 is CASSYNPSGPPQHF. The CDR3 nucleotides read TGTGCCAGCAGTTACAACCCATCGGGGCCTCCCCAGCATTTT.

The rearrangement uses TRBV19 and TRBJ1-5, with no clear D. Looked up from germline, CDR1 is LNHDA and CDR2 is SQIVND (reference sequence). This CDR3 region has 15 residues. V lost 1 base to trimming and J lost 0 bases, with 7 bases between them. In DNA form, the CDR3 reads TGTGCCAGTAGTATAGGCGCAGCTAGCAATCAGCCCCAGCATTTT. Translating gives CASSIGAASNQPQHF.

V gene TRBV5-1 combines with J gene TRBJ1-1; D is possibly TRBD1 (5 bases). This CDR3 spans 13 amino acids. V lost 2 bases, J lost 7 bases, and 12 bases lay in between. The germline V gene has CDR1 SGHRS and CDR2 YFSETQ. The CDR3 DNA follows: TGCGCCAGCAGCTTCAGTAGTCAGGGTGAAGCTTTCTTT. This codes for CASSFSSQGEAFF.

This clone turned up a few times. This chain joins TRBV5-1 and TRBJ1-6, with D maybe TRBD1 (5 bases). There are 16 residues in the CDR3. The V end lost 2 bases, the J end lost 5 bases, and 14 bases lay between the germline ends. Germline loops: CDR1 SGHRS, CDR2 YFSETQ. CDR3 in amino acids: CASSLAQGTDNSPLHF. CDR3 nucleotides: TGCGCCAGCAGCTTAGCTCAGGGAACGGATAATTCACCCCTCCACTTT.

Here the CDR3 DNA reads TGTGCCAGTAGTCGGACAGGGGGCGGAAATTACAATGAGCAGTTCTTC. This gives the protein CASSRTGGGNYNEQFF. The gene calls are TRBV19 and TRBJ2-1, with TRBD1 matching over 11 bases. The CDR3 is 16 amino acids. Germline loops: CDR1 LNHDA, CDR2 SQIVND (reference sequence). The ends lost 5 bases at V and 4 bases at J; junction bases unmatched: 7.

This sequence joins TRBV5-1 and TRBJ1-1; a possible D gene is TRBD1 (5 bases). The CDR3 length is 16 residues. Germline assignment: CDR1 SGHRS and CDR2 YFSETQ. V was pared by 0 bases and J by 1 base, with 13 bases between. The CDR3 DNA reads TGCGCCAGCAGCTTGGGGGTCAGGGCGAGGAACACTGAAGCTTTCTTT. Protein: CASSLGVRARNTEAFF.

The V call is TRBV4-1, the J call TRBJ2-2; TRBD2 matches 8 bases. Germline-derived CDR1 and CDR2 are MGHRA and YSYEKL. The CDR3 is 14 residues long. Germline trimming cut 5 bases from V and 4 bases from J; bases unmatched to any gene: 3. The CDR3 sequence: CASSWRGVTGELFF. The CDR3 nucleotides read TGCGCCAGCAGCTGGCGGGGGGTCACCGGGGAGCTGTTTTTT.

The chain recombines TRBV19 with TRBJ1-2, with no clear D. Germline CDR1 and CDR2: LNHDA and SQIVND (reference sequence). V was cut by 5 bases and J by 8 bases, with 15 bases left in between. The CDR3 totals 13 residues. Here the CDR3 reads CASSAGRRGGYTF. CDR3 nucleotides: TGTGCCAGTAGTGCCGGAAGGAGAGGCGGCTACACCTTC.

V and J are TRBV7-3 and TRBJ1-1; 7 bases fit TRBD1. The CDR3 totals 14 residues. Looked up from germline, CDR1 is SGHTA and CDR2 is FQGTGA. The V gene end was trimmed by 5 bases and the J gene end by 0 bases; junction bases not matched to a gene: 3. The CDR3 nucleotides are TGTGCCAGCAGCCTGGGACAGCTGAACACTGAAGCTTTCTTT. It yields the protein CASSLGQLNTEAFF.

This chain links TRBV24-1 with TRBJ2-7; perhaps TRBD1 as D (5 bases). V dropped 3 bases and J dropped 2 bases, with 10 bases sitting between them. This CDR3 has 14 amino acids. Germline assignment: CDR1 KGHDR and CDR2 SFDVKD. This CDR3 reads CATSDKGIPYEQYF. As DNA, the CDR3 is TGTGCCACCAGTGATAAGGGGATTCCCTACGAGCAGTACTTC.

This clone was counted only a few times. The CDR3 bases are TGTGCCAGCTCACCCTCACTTCGGGAAGGGTTGTATGGCTACACCTTC. Encoded protein: CASSPSLREGLYGYTF. The chain employs TRBV18 and TRBJ1-2, with D uncertain. CDR3 length: 16 amino acids. Deletions cut 3 bases from V and 5 bases from J, with 19 bases between. From germline, CDR1 is KGHSH and CDR2 LQKENI.

The chain has TRBV5-1 and TRBJ2-3; the match to TRBD1 covers 8 bases. V lost 4 bases to trimming and J lost 1 base; unmatched junction nucleotides: 8. Germline lookup yields CDR1 SGHRS and CDR2 YFSETQ. This CDR3 region has 16 residues. The CDR3 DNA sequence: TGCGCCAGCAGCCCCAGGGGGCCCACTCGCACAGATACGCAGTATTTT. It yields the protein CASSPRGPTRTDTQYF.

The chain carries TRBV4-2 and TRBJ2-3; 9 positions agree with TRBD2. The J segment lost 4 bases and the V segment lost 4 bases, leaving 3 bases of the junction unmatched. The CDR3 is made up of 14 amino acids. Per germline, CDR1 LGHNA and CDR2 YNFKEQ. The CDR3 sequence: CASSRTSEADTQYF. CDR3 coding DNA: TGTGCCAGCAGCCGGACTAGCGAGGCAGATACGCAGTATTTT.

The V and J genes are TRBV6-6 and TRBJ2-7; perhaps TRBD1 as D (6 bases). The V gene's germline CDR1 is MNHNY and CDR2 SVGAGI (reference sequence). The CDR3 length is 13 residues. Trimming took 0 bases from V and 6 from J, leaving 9 bases between them. The chain's CDR3 is CASSYSTGGEQYF. The DNA for the CDR3 is TGTGCCAGCAGTTACTCGACAGGAGGCGAGCAGTACTTC.

The chain links TRBV6-2 or TRBV6-3 to TRBJ2-4; a weak D match, TRBD2 (5 bases). Germline V lookup: CDR1 MNHEY, CDR2 SVGEGT. This CDR3 contains 15 residues. V was shortened by 2 bases and J by 8 bases, with 16 bases between the two germline ends. The CDR3: CASSYPKPRGYIQYF. For the CDR3, the DNA is TGTGCCAGCAGTTACCCTAAACCCCGGGGATACATTCAGTACTTC.

The chain joins TRBV28 to TRBJ1-4; D not resolved. The CDR3 is 15 amino acids. CDR1 is MDHEN, CDR2 SYDVKM, per germline. Trimming left V 5 bases short and J 2 bases short, with 12 bases between. The CDR3 sequence: CASSPLVVTNEKLFF. The CDR3 DNA reads as TGTGCCAGCAGTCCCTTAGTTGTGACTAATGAAAAACTGTTTTTT.

The V and J genes are TRBV3-1 (or the pseudogene TRBV3-2) and TRBJ1-1, with TRBD1 matching 8 bases. CDR3 length: 16 amino acids. V dropped 5 bases and J dropped 2; count of bases not matched to a gene: 10. Germline V lookup: CDR1 LGHDT, CDR2 YNNKEL (reference sequence). The CDR3 DNA is TGTGCCAGCAGCACCAGAGGGGACAGGACTAACACTGAAGCTTTCTTT. This gives the protein CASSTRGDRTNTEAFF.

Only one count was recorded for this clone. This chain links TRBV5-4 with TRBJ2-2, with 7 positions matching TRBD2. Germline V gene sequence: CDR1 SGHNT, CDR2 YYREEE (reference sequence). This CDR3 contains 15 residues. J gave up 6 bases and V 0 bases, and 5 bases lay outside the gene matches. The chain's CDR3 is CASSLATSPAGELFF. In DNA, the CDR3 is TGTGCCAGCAGCTTGGCGACTAGCCCGGCCGGGGAGCTGTTTTTT.

The gene calls are TRBV9 and TRBJ1-6, with a weak D call TRBD1 (6 bases). This CDR3 comprises 16 residues. Trimming removed 4 bases at V and 5 bases at J, with 16 bases between. CDR1 and CDR2 (germline): SGDLS, YYNGEE. CDR3 DNA sequence: TGTGCCAGCAGCTTTCAACAGGGTCGGGATAATTCACCCCTCCACTTT. It specifies CASSFQQGRDNSPLHF.

The chain links TRBV29-1 to TRBJ1-2, with D possibly matching TRBD1 (6 bases). Germline lookup yields CDR1 SQVTM and CDR2 ANQGSEA. The CDR3 has 14 residues. Deletions cut 6 bases from V and 6 bases from J, with 20 bases between. DNA for the CDR3: TGCAGCGTACCGAAGATACAGGGTCGGAATGGCTACACCTTC. It translates to CSVPKIQGRNGYTF.

In its sample, this clone was seen once. The chain is built from TRBV27 and TRBJ1-2; D gene unclear. There are 16 residues in the CDR3. In germline, CDR1 is MNHEY, CDR2 SMNVEV (reference sequence). V was trimmed by 0 bases and J by 4 bases, leaving 15 bases between them. The CDR3 DNA follows: TGTGCCAGCAGTTTATCTCGGAGGACTCCCTTCTATGGCTACACCTTC. It specifies CASSLSRRTPFYGYTF.

CDR3 nucleotides: TGTGCCAGCAGCCAAGTCCCTTGGCGGGGTGAACACAATGAGCAGTTCTTC. This codes for CASSQVPWRGEHNEQFF. This chain links TRBV14 with TRBJ2-1, with D perhaps TRBD2 (6 bases). V was clipped by 1 base and J by 5 bases, with 18 bases between them. CDR1 SGHDN and CDR2 FVKESK come from the germline V gene. This CDR3 comprises 17 residues.

This rearrangement joins TRBV9 to TRBJ2-5, with a weak D call TRBD2 (6 bases). Deletions cut 7 bases from V and 0 bases from J, with 10 bases between. The germline CDR1 and CDR2 sequences are SGDLS and YYNGEE. The CDR3 extends over 13 amino acids. This chain's CDR3 is CASGGAYQETQYF. The DNA for the CDR3 is TGTGCCAGCGGAGGGGCGTACCAAGAGACCCAGTACTTC. Variable domain in full (rest from reference TRBV9 and TRBJ2-5): DSGVTQTPKHLITATGQRVTLRCSPRSGDLSVYWYQQSLDQGLQFLIQYYNGEERAKGNILERFSAQQFPDLHSELNLSSLELGDSALYFCASGGAYQETQYFGPGTRLLVL.